This is a list of T cell receptor beta chains from one sample in a study of T cell responses to AZD1222 COVID-19 vaccine. Clones were sequenced by immunoSEQ multiplex PCR, and TCRdb holds only the in-frame ones, with some missing. The table shows more than 90,000 clones, with roughly 90% occurring only once. This sample comprised peripheral blood, obtained 28 days after the second AZD1222 dose. The receptors were gathered from an adult who received the AZD1222 COVID-19 vaccine. Each CDR3 is given with its conserved first and last residue. A D gene is named only where the DNA matches it firmly. Clone sizes are given selectively: once, few, many, or a class where the clone is expanded.

clone size	J gene	V gene	D gene	CDR3 protein	CDR3 DNA
NA	TRBJ2-7	TRBV3-1/TRBV3-2	NA	CASSQSTQGKSFEQYF	TGTGCCAGCAGCCAATCGACACAGGGCAAGTCTTTCGAGCAGTACTTC
NA	TRBJ2-3	TRBV28	TRBD2	CASSLILAGEADTQYF	TGTGCCAGCAGTTTAATCCTAGCGGGAGAAGCAGATACGCAGTATTTT
many	TRBJ1-4	TRBV5-6	TRBD1	CASSTATGGSNEKLFF	TGTGCCAGCAGCACGGCCACAGGGGGATCTAATGAAAAACTGTTTTTT
NA	TRBJ2-1	TRBV7-9	TRBD2	CASSARRGTSGNEQFF	TGTGCCAGCAGCGCCCGAAGGGGGACTAGCGGCAATGAGCAGTTCTTC
once	TRBJ1-6	TRBV5-1	NA	CASSPEGGLNSPLHF	TGCGCCAGCAGCCCGGAGGGGGGGCTCAATTCACCCCTCCACTTT
once	TRBJ1-2	TRBV7-2	NA	CASSLAIGYGYTF	TGTGCCAGCAGCTTAGCGATCGGCTATGGCTACACCTTC
NA	TRBJ1-4	TRBV28	TRBD1	CASSSGQGIATNEKLFF	TGTGCCAGCAGTTCCGGACAGGGGATTGCAACTAATGAAAAACTGTTTTTT
NA	TRBJ2-7	TRBV11-2	NA	CASSNYRDLGEQYF	TGTGCCAGCAGCAATTACAGGGATTTGGGCGAGCAGTACTTC
once	TRBJ2-3	TRBV6-5	NA	CASSQRDSPSETQYF	TGTGCCAGCAGTCAACGGGACTCCCCTTCGGAAACGCAGTATTTT
once	TRBJ1-1	TRBV6-5	NA	CASTQPQGIEAFF	TGTGCCAGCACCCAACCCCAGGGCATTGAAGCTTTCTTT
NA	TRBJ2-1	TRBV6-5	NA	CASTVEGYNEQFF	TGTGCCAGCACCGTCGAGGGTTACAATGAGCAGTTCTTC
NA	TRBJ1-1	TRBV10-3	TRBD1	CAYRPDRGPVEAFF	TGTGCCTACAGGCCGGACAGGGGCCCTGTTGAAGCTTTCTTT
NA	TRBJ1-2	TRBV6-4	NA	CASSELDSRANYGYTF	TGTGCCAGCAGTGAGTTAGACAGCCGAGCTAACTATGGCTACACCTTC
NA	TRBJ1-1	TRBV11-3	NA	CASSPTGYTEAFF	TGTGCCAGCAGCCCAACAGGGTACACTGAAGCTTTCTTT
NA	TRBJ2-7	TRBV5-1	NA	CASSSGGYEQYF	TGCGCCAGCAGCTCTGGGGGCTACGAGCAGTACTTC
few	TRBJ2-5	TRBV29-1	NA	CSVQRSETQYF	TGCAGCGTACAACGGTCGGAGACCCAGTACTTC
once	TRBJ2-7	TRBV7-8	TRBD1	CASSLGQGFYEQYF	TGTGCCAGCAGCTTAGGACAGGGGTTTTACGAGCAGTACTTC
NA	TRBJ2-6	TRBV5-1	NA	CASSLGAQSGANVLTF	TGCGCCAGCAGCTTGGGGGCACAGTCTGGGGCCAACGTCCTGACTTTC
NA	TRBJ1-1	TRBV2	TRBD1	CASSDGQGWTNTEAFF	TGTGCCAGCAGTGACGGACAGGGTTGGACGAACACTGAAGCTTTCTTT
NA	TRBJ2-2	TRBV21-1	NA	CASSTPLGPGRNTGELFF	TGTGCCAGCAGCACACCCCTGGGGCCGGGACGCAACACCGGGGAGCTGTTTTTT
NA	TRBJ2-1	TRBV9	TRBD1	CASTPMTGLNEQFF	TGTGCCAGCACCCCTATGACAGGGTTAAATGAGCAGTTCTTC
few	TRBJ2-7	TRBV6-5	NA	CASSYSRGGGFYEQYF	TGTGCCAGCAGTTACTCGAGGGGAGGGGGTTTCTACGAGCAGTACTTC
once	TRBJ2-1	TRBV9	TRBD2	CASSVVGGGPYNEQFF	TGTGCCAGCAGCGTAGTGGGGGGAGGGCCCTACAATGAGCAGTTCTTC
few	TRBJ1-5	TRBV3-1/TRBV3-2	NA	CASSQGGAHQPQHF	TGTGCCAGCAGCCAAGGGGGGGCGCATCAGCCCCAGCATTTT
NA	TRBJ1-2	TRBV19	NA	CASSTGTNPNYGYTF	TGTGCCAGTAGTACCGGGACAAACCCTAACTATGGCTACACCTTC
NA	TRBJ2-1	TRBV30	TRBD2	CAWSRTIGWEGEQFF	TGTGCCTGGAGTCGGACTATAGGTTGGGAGGGTGAGCAGTTCTTC
NA	TRBJ2-1	TRBV6-5	NA	CASTPVGTSYNEQFF	TGTGCCAGCACCCCCGTCGGGACATCATACAATGAGCAGTTCTTC
few	TRBJ1-3	TRBV6-1	NA	CASSVVQIRSGNTIYF	TGTGCCAGCAGTGTGGTACAGATTCGCTCTGGAAACACCATATATTTT
NA	TRBJ1-6	TRBV18	NA	CASSPRAENGPLHF	TGTGCCAGCTCACCAAGGGCCGAGAATGGACCCCTCCACTTT
NA	TRBJ2-7	TRBV2	NA	CASSLQLYYEQYF	TGTGCCAGCAGTTTACAATTGTACTACGAGCAGTACTTC
NA	TRBJ2-1	TRBV7-7	NA	CASSWGGGSNNEQFF	TGTGCCAGCAGCTGGGGGGGCGGGTCAAACAATGAGCAGTTCTTC
NA	TRBJ1-1	TRBV5-6	NA	CASSLVVWTEMNTEAFF	TGTGCCAGCAGTCTGGTCGTGTGGACAGAAATGAACACTGAAGCTTTCTTT
few	TRBJ2-4	TRBV11-2	TRBD2	CASSSIAGRGNIQYF	TGTGCCAGCAGCTCCATAGCGGGAAGGGGGAACATTCAGTACTTC
NA	TRBJ1-1	TRBV5-1	NA	CASSFGPANTEAFF	TGCGCCAGCAGCTTCGGGCCAGCGAACACTGAAGCTTTCTTT
NA	TRBJ2-7	TRBV28	TRBD2	CASSLIAGDEQYF	TGTGCCAGCAGTTTAATAGCGGGAGACGAGCAGTACTTC
NA	TRBJ1-1	TRBV10-3	NA	CAIRGDLNTEAFF	TGTGCCATCAGGGGAGACCTGAACACTGAAGCTTTCTTT
NA	TRBJ1-1	TRBV18	TRBD1	CASSPTGDTEAFF	TGTGCCAGCTCACCTACAGGGGACACTGAAGCTTTCTTT
NA	TRBJ1-2	TRBV5-1	TRBD1	CASSLDGQGDGYTF	TGCGCCAGCAGCTTGGATGGGCAGGGGGATGGCTACACCTTC
NA	TRBJ2-1	TRBV12-3/TRBV12-4	TRBD2	CASSVRSSGSFLF	TGTGCCAGCAGTGTGAGATCTAGCGGGAGTTTCCTCTTC
NA	TRBJ2-7	TRBV9	TRBD2	CASSVGGGTSGFKQYF	TGTGCCAGCAGCGTAGGCGGGGGGACTAGCGGTTTCAAGCAGTACTTC
NA	TRBJ1-2	TRBV5-1	NA	CASSFEGSYGYTF	TGCGCCAGCAGCTTCGAAGGTTCCTATGGCTACACCTTC
NA	TRBJ1-5	TRBV6-2/TRBV6-3	NA	CASSYLRQDQGQPQHF	TGTGCCAGCAGTTACCTACGACAGGACCAGGGACAGCCCCAGCATTTT
few	TRBJ2-5	TRBV6-1	TRBD2	CASSEVGLAGTAPQYF	TGTGCCAGCAGTGAGGTGGGACTAGCGGGGACCGCGCCCCAGTACTTC
NA	TRBJ1-2	TRBV18	NA	CASSLANGYGYTF	TGTGCCAGCTCTCTGGCAAATGGTTATGGCTACACCTTC
NA	TRBJ2-3	TRBV3-1/TRBV3-2	NA	CASSQVSGTDTQYF	TGTGCCAGCAGCCAAGTCAGCGGCACAGATACGCAGTATTTT